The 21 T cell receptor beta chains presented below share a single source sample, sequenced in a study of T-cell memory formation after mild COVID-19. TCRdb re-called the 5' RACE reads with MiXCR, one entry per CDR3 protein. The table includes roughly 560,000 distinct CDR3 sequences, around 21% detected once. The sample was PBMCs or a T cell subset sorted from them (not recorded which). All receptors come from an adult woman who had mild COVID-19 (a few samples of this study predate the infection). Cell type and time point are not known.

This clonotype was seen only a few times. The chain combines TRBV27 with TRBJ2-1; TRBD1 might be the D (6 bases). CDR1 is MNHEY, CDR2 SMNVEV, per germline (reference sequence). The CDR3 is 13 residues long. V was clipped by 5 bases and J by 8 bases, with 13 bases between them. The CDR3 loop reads CASSPGQLDEQFF. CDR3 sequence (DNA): TGTGCCAGCAGTCCGGGACAACTGGATGAGCAGTTCTTC.

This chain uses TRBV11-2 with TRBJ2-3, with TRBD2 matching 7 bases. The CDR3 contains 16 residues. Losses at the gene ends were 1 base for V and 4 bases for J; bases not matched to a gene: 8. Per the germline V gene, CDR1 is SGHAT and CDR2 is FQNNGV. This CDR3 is CASSLGRELSPDTQYF. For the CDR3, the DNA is TGTGCCAGCAGCTTAGGGCGGGAGTTGTCTCCAGATACGCAGTATTTT.

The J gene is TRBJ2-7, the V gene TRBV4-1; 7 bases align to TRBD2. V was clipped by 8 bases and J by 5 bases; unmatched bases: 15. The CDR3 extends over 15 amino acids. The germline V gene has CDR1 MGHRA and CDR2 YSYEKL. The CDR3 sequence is CASGLGEGLPNEQYF. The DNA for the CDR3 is TGCGCCAGCGGACTGGGGGAGGGCCTCCCGAACGAGCAGTACTTC.

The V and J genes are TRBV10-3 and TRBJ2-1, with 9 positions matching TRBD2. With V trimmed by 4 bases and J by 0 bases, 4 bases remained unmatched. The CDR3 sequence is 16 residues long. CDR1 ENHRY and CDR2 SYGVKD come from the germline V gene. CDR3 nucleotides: TGTGCCATCAGTGGCTCTAGCGGGATCTCCTACAATGAGCAGTTCTTC. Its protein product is CAISGSSGISYNEQFF.

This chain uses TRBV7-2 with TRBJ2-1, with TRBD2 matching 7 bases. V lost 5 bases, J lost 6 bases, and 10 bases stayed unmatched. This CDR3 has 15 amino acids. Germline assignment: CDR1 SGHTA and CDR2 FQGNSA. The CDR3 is CASSLSGRTPNEQFF. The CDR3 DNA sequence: TGTGCCAGCAGCCTTAGCGGGCGTACCCCCAATGAGCAGTTCTTC.

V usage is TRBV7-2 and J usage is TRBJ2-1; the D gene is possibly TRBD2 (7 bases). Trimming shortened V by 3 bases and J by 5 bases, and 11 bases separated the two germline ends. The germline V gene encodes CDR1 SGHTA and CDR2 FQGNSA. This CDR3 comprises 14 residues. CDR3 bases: TGTGCCAGCAGCTTGCGGGGGCCAGACAATGAGCAGTTCTTC. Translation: CASSLRGPDNEQFF.

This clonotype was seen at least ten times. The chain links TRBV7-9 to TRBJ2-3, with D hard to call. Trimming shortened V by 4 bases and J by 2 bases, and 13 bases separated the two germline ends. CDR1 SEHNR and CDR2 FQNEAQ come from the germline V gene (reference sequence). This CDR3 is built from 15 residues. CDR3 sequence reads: CASSSTSQPTDTQYF. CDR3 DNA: TGTGCCAGCAGCTCGACCAGCCAACCCACAGATACGCAGTATTTT. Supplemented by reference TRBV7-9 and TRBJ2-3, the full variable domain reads DTGVSQNPRHKITKRGQNVTFRCDPISEHNRLYWYRQTLGQGPEFLTYFQNEAQLEKSRLLSDRFSAERPKGSFSTLEIQRTEQGDSAMYLCASSSTSQPTDTQYFGPGTRLTVL.

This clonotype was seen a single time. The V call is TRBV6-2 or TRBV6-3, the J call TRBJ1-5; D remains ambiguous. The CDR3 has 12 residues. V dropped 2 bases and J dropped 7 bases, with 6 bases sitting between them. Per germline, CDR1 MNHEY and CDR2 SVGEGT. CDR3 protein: CASSYPGQPQHF. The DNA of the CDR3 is TGTGCCAGCAGTTACCCGGGACAGCCCCAGCATTTT.

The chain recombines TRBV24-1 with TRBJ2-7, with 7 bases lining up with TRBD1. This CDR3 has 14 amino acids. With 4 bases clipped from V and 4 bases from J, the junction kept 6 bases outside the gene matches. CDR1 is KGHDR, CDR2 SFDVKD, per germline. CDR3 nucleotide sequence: TGTGCCACCAGTGACACCGGGACAGCATACGAGCAGTACTTC. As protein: CATSDTGTAYEQYF.

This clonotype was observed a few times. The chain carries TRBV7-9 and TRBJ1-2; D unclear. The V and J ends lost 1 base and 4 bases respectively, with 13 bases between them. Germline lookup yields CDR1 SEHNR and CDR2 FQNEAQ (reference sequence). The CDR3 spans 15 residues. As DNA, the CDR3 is TGTGCCAGCAGCTTAGAAAGTCCCCGACCCTATGGCTACACCTTC. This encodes CASSLESPRPYGYTF.

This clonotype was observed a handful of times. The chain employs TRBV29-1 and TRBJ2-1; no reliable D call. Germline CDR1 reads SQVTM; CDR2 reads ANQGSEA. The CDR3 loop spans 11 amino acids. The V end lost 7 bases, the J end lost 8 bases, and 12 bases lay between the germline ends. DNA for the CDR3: TGCAGCGGCTTAGCTACCCATGAGCAGTTCTTC. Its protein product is CSGLATHEQFF.

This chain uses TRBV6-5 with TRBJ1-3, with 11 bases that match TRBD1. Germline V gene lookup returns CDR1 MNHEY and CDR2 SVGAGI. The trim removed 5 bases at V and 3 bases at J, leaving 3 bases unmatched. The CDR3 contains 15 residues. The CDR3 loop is CASSGDRGYGNTIYF. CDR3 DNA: TGTGCCAGCAGTGGGGACAGGGGGTATGGAAACACCATATATTTT.

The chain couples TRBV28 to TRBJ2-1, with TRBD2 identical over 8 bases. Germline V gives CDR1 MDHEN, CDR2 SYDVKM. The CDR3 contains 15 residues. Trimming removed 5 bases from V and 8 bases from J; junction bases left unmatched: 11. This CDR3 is CASSPLAGRRDEQFF. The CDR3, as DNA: TGTGCCAGCAGTCCTCTAGCGGGCCGACGGGATGAGCAGTTCTTC.

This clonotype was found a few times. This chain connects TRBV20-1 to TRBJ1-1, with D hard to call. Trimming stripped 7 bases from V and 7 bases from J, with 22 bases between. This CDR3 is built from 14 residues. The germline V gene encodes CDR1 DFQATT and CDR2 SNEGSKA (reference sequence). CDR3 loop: CSVMIGPLGREAFF. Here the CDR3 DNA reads TGCAGTGTCATGATCGGACCTCTTGGACGTGAAGCTTTCTTT.

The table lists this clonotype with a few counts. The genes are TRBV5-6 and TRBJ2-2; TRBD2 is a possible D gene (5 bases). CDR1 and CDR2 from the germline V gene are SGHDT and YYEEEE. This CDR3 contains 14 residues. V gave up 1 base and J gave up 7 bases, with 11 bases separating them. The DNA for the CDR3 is TGTGCCAGCAGCTTGACCTCGGGGATCGGGGAGCTGTTTTTT. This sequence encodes CASSLTSGIGELFF.

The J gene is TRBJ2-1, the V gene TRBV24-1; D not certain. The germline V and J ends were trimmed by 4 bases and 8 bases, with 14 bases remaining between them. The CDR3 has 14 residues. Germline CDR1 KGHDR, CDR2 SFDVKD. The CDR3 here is CATSEATPPHEQFF. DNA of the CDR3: TGTGCCACCAGTGAGGCGACCCCGCCCCATGAGCAGTTCTTC.

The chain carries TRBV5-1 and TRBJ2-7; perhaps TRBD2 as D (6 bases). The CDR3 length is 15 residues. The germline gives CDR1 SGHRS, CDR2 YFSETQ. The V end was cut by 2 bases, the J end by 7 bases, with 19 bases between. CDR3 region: CASSFSEEGRGEQYF. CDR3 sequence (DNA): TGCGCCAGCAGCTTCTCTGAGGAGGGCCGGGGGGAGCAGTACTTC.

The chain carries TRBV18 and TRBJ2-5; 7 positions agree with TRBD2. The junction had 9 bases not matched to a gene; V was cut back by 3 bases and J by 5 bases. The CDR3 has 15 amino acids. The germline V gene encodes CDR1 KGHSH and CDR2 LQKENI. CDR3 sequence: CASSPNAAGAETQYF. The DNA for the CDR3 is TGTGCCAGCTCACCTAATGCGGCGGGAGCGGAGACCCAGTACTTC. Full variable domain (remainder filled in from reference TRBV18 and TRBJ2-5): NAGVMQNPRHLVRRRGQEARLRCSPMKGHSHVYWYRQLPEEGLKFMVYLQKENIIDESGMPKERFSAEFPKEGPSILRIQQVVRGDSAAYFCASSPNAAGAETQYFGPGTRLLVL.

This CDR3 reads CASSRSGGGYNEQFF. Here the CDR3 DNA reads TGTGCCAGCAGCCGTAGCGGGGGTGGCTACAATGAGCAGTTCTTC. The V call is TRBV7-6, the J call TRBJ2-1, with 9 bases lining up with TRBD2. CDR3 length equals 15 residues. From germline, CDR1 is SGHVS and CDR2 FNYEAQ. Trimming removed 5 bases from V and 3 bases from J; junction bases left unmatched: 5.

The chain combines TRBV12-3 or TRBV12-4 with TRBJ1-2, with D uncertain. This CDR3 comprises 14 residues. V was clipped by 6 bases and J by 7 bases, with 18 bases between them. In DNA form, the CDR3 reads TGTGCCAGCAGCCCCCGGGCAGCATGGTCTGGCTACACCTTC. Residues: CASSPRAAWSGYTF.

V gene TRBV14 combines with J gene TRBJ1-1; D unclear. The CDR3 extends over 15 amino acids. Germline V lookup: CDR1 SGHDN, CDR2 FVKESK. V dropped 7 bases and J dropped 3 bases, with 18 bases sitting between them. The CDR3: CASTPMVSLDTEAFF. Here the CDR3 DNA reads TGTGCCAGCACCCCAATGGTGTCCCTGGACACTGAAGCTTTCTTT.